The 3 T cell receptor beta chains below all came from one sample that was sequenced in a study of cytomegalovirus exposure and HLA in healthy donors. Vbeta (60) and Jbeta (13) primers were used in the PCR. Data came from immunoSEQ multiplex PCR; TCRdb stores just in-frame clones and leaves some out. The specimen's table records some 150,000 clones. Material: PBMCs. All receptors derive from a woman under 30 in good health and CMV-seropositive.

The V call is TRBV18, the J call TRBJ2-6; 9 positions agree with TRBD1. The CDR3 totals 17 residues. Germline V gene data show CDR1 as KGHSH and CDR2 as LQKENI. V lost 3 bases to trimming and J lost 4 bases; unmatched junction nucleotides: 7. CDR3 DNA sequence: TGTGCCAGCTCACCCCCCGGGACAGGGTCCGGGGCCAACGTCCTGACTTTC. Translation gives CASSPPGTGSGANVLTF.

The V and J genes are TRBV30 and TRBJ2-7, with TRBD2 as a possible D gene (6 bases). There are 14 residues in the CDR3. The germline gives CDR1 GTSNPN, CDR2 SVGIG (reference sequence). Trimming shortened V by 1 base and J by 0 bases, and 10 bases separated the two germline ends. CDR3 amino acids: CAWSGGESSYEQYF. CDR3 in DNA: TGTGCCTGGAGTGGGGGGGAGAGCTCCTACGAGCAGTACTTC.

The V and J genes are TRBV19 and TRBJ2-1, with D possibly matching TRBD2 (6 bases). The CDR3 consists of 19 residues. V was shortened by 4 bases and J by 0 bases, with 22 bases between the two germline ends. Germline loops: CDR1 LNHDA, CDR2 SQIVND (reference sequence). CDR3 residues: CASSTERGLAGSSYNEQFF. In nucleotides, the CDR3 is TGTGCCAGTAGTACCGAAAGGGGATTAGCCGGGAGCTCCTACAATGAGCAGTTCTTC.